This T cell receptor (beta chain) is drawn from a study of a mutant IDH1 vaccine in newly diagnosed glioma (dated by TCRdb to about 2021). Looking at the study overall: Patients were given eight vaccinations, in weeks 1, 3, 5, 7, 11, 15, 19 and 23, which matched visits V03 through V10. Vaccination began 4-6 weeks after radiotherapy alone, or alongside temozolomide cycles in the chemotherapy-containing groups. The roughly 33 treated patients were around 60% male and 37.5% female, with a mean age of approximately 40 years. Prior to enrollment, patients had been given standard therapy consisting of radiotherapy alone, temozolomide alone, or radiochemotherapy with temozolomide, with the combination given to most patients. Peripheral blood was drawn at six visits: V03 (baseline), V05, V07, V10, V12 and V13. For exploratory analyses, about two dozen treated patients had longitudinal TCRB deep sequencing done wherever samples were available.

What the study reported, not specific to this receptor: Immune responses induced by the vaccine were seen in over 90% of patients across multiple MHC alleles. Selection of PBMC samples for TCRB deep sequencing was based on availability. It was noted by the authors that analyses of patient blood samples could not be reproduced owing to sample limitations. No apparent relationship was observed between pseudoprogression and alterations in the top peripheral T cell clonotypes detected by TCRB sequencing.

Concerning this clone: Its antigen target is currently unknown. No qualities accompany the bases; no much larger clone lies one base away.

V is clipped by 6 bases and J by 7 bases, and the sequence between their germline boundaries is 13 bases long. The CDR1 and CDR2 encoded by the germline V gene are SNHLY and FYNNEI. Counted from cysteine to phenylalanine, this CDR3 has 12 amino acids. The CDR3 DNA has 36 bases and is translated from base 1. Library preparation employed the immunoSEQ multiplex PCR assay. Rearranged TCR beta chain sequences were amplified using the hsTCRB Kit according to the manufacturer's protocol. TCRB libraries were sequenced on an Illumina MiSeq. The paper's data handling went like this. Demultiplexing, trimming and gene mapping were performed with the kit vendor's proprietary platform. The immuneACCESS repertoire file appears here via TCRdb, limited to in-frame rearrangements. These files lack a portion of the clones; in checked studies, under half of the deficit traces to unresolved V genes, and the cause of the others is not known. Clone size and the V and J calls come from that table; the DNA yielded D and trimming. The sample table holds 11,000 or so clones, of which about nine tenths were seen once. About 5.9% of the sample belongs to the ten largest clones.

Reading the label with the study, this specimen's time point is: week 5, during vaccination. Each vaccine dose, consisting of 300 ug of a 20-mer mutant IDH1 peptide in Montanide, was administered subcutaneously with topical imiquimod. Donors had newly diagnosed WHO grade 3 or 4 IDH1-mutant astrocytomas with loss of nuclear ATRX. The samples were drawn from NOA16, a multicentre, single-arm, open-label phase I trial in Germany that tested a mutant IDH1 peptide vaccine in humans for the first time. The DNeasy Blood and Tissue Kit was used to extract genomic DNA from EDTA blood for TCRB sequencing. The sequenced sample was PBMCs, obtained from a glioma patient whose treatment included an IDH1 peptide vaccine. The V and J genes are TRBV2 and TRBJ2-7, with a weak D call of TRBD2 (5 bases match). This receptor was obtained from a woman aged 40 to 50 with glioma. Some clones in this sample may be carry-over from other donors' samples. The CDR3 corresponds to CASSRDLGEQYF. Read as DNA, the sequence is TGTGCCAGCAGCCGGGATCTCGGGGAGCAGTACTTC.